Listed here are 29 T cell receptor beta chains from one sample, sequenced in a study of T cell responses to AZD1222 COVID-19 vaccine. The data were produced by immunoSEQ multiplex PCR, yet TCRdb's version contains in-frame clones alone and is incomplete. The table has 85,000 to 100,000 clones, more than 90% seen once. Here the sequenced sample was peripheral blood, taken on day 0 of AZD1222 vaccination. The receptors originated from an adult in good health.

This sequence joins TRBV7-2 and TRBJ1-2; D may be TRBD1 (6 bases). V was trimmed by 5 bases and J by 3 bases, leaving 10 bases between them. Per the germline V gene, CDR1 is SGHTA and CDR2 is FQGNSA. CDR3 length: 13 residues. CDR3 sequence reads: CASSPQGDYGYTF. The CDR3 DNA sequence: TGTGCCAGCAGCCCACAGGGCGACTATGGCTACACCTTC.

This clone was recorded only once. The CDR3 here is CASSYSRGSDTQYF. DNA of the CDR3: TGTGCCAGCAGTTACTCCCGCGGCTCAGATACGCAGTATTTT. The chain employs TRBV6-5 and TRBJ2-3, with D unclear. CDR1 is MNHEY, CDR2 SVGAGI, per germline. The CDR3 is made up of 14 amino acids. V lost 0 bases and J lost 4, with 8 bases in between.

V is TRBV12-3 or TRBV12-4 and J is TRBJ2-1; 7 nucleotides align to TRBD1. J gave up 11 bases and V 7 bases, and 5 bases lay outside the gene matches. This CDR3 region has 11 residues. This CDR3 is CASTNRGQQFF. CDR3 in DNA: TGTGCCAGCACCAACAGGGGTCAGCAGTTCTTC.

The J gene is TRBJ1-1, the V gene TRBV3-1 (or the pseudogene TRBV3-2); unclear D gene. The V gene's germline CDR1 is LGHDT and CDR2 YNNKEL (reference sequence). Trimming pared 1 base from V and 0 bases from J, leaving 3 bases between. This CDR3 has 13 residues. The CDR3: CASSQVLNTEAFF. CDR3 nucleotides: TGTGCCAGCAGCCAAGTTTTGAACACTGAAGCTTTCTTT.

The V call is TRBV7-9, the J call TRBJ2-3, with TRBD1 identical over 7 bases. From germline, CDR1 is SEHNR and CDR2 FQNEAQ (reference sequence). The CDR3 length is 16 residues. With V trimmed by 5 bases and J by 1 base, 9 bases remained unmatched. CDR3 amino acids: CASSTYRGSGTDTQYF. The CDR3 DNA is TGTGCCAGCAGCACCTACAGGGGATCGGGCACAGATACGCAGTATTTT.

V usage is TRBV28 and J usage is TRBJ2-3, with 13 bases identical to TRBD2. This CDR3 contains 21 residues. Trimming removed 4 bases from V and 2 bases from J; junction bases left unmatched: 18. CDR1 and CDR2 (germline): MDHEN, SYDVKM. The CDR3 DNA is TGTGCCAGCAGTTCCCACCCGGGACTAGCGGGACGCGAAGCCCTCACAGATACGCAGTATTTT. It codes for CASSSHPGLAGREALTDTQYF. The variable domain in full, with the rest retrieved from reference TRBV28 and TRBJ2-3, is DVKVTQSSRYLVKRTGEKVFLECVQDMDHENMFWYRQDPGLGLRLIYFSYDVKMKEKGDIPEGYSVSREKKERFSLILESASTNQTSMYLCASSSHPGLAGREALTDTQYFGPGTRLTVL.

The chain employs TRBV11-2 and TRBJ1-3; TRBD1 might be the D (5 bases). The CDR3 has 15 amino acids. The V gene lost 5 bases and the J gene lost 3 bases, with 14 bases spanning the gap. Germline values: CDR1 SGHAT, CDR2 FQNNGV. In nucleotides, the CDR3 is TGTGCCAGCAGCCTAGTAGGGGTGGATGGAAACACCATATATTTT. Residues: CASSLVGVDGNTIYF.

The J gene is TRBJ1-4, the V gene TRBV19; D gene unclear. Germline V lookup: CDR1 LNHDA, CDR2 SQIVND (reference sequence). Trimming left V 5 bases short and J 2 bases short, with 6 bases between. The CDR3 consists of 13 residues. The CDR3 here is CASSGRTNEKLFF. The CDR3 nucleotides read TGTGCCAGTAGTGGTAGGACTAATGAAAAACTGTTTTTT.

This chain connects TRBV7-2 to TRBJ2-2; 7 nucleotides agree with TRBD1. V was pared by 5 bases and J by 2 bases, with 8 bases of the junction left unmatched. The CDR3 sequence is 16 residues long. Germline CDR1 SGHTA, CDR2 FQGNSA. The CDR3 region has the DNA TGTGCCAGCAGCCTCTCCGGGACAGTCAACACCGGGGAGCTGTTTTTT. Its translation is CASSLSGTVNTGELFF.

This chain joins TRBV12-3 or TRBV12-4 and TRBJ2-3; D call uncertain. The V and J ends lost 6 bases and 2 bases respectively, with 6 bases between them. This CDR3 is built from 12 residues. CDR3 protein: CASSRATDTQYF. The CDR3 nucleotides are TGTGCCAGCAGCCGGGCCACAGATACGCAGTATTTT.

DNA for the CDR3: TGTGCCAGCAGCCCGACAGTTCCCCTTTGGACTGAAGCTTTCTTT. Translating gives CASSPTVPLWTEAFF. V is TRBV7-2 and J is TRBJ1-1, with a possible D match to TRBD1 (5 bases). The CDR3 contains 15 residues. Germline-derived CDR1 and CDR2 are SGHTA and FQGNSA. V was pared by 5 bases and J by 5 bases, with 18 bases between.

The chain has TRBV30 and TRBJ2-5; 7 bases are a match to TRBD1. V was clipped by 0 bases and J by 3 bases; unmatched bases: 7. Looked up from germline, CDR1 is GTSNPN and CDR2 is SVGIG (reference sequence). This CDR3 has 15 amino acids. CDR3 amino acids: CAWSVQGKRKETQYF. DNA of the CDR3: TGTGCCTGGAGTGTACAGGGGAAAAGGAAAGAGACCCAGTACTTC.

The chain is built from TRBV2 and TRBJ1-1; 7 positions agree with TRBD1. Trimming cost V 6 bases and J 4 bases; bases outside gene matches: 8. Germline lookup yields CDR1 SNHLY and CDR2 FYNNEI. The CDR3 length is 14 residues. The CDR3 loop reads CASRPEQGITEAFF. DNA for the CDR3: TGTGCCAGCAGACCAGAACAGGGGATCACTGAAGCTTTCTTT.

The V gene is TRBV3-1 (or the pseudogene TRBV3-2), the J gene TRBJ1-3; D unclear. Trimming pared 7 bases from V and 1 base from J, leaving 5 bases between. CDR3 length: 12 residues. Germline loops: CDR1 LGHDT, CDR2 YNNKEL (reference sequence). CDR3 amino acids: CASTLSGNTIYF. The CDR3 nucleotides are TGTGCCAGCACCCTTTCTGGAAACACCATATATTTT.

The V call is TRBV19, the J call TRBJ2-2; a possible D gene is TRBD2 (5 bases). This CDR3 contains 15 residues. Trimming cost V 7 bases and J 2 bases, with 14 bases left between them. Germline V gives CDR1 LNHDA, CDR2 SQIVND (reference sequence). The CDR3 here is CASTIASGNTGELFF. CDR3 sequence (DNA): TGTGCCAGTACCATAGCCAGCGGTAACACCGGGGAGCTGTTTTTT.

A single count supports this clone. The chain is built from TRBV6-5 and TRBJ1-2; 12 nucleotides line up with TRBD1. The germline gives CDR1 MNHEY, CDR2 SVGAGI. This CDR3 spans 14 amino acids. V shed 6 bases, J shed 6 bases, and the junction held 5 bases outside the gene matches. The DNA of the CDR3 is TGTGCCAGCAGGCGGGGACAGGGGGCGAATGGCTACACCTTC. This sequence encodes CASRRGQGANGYTF.

V is TRBV2 and J is TRBJ1-4; 7 bases are a match to TRBD1. V lost 6 bases to trimming and J lost 4 bases; unmatched junction nucleotides: 11. CDR1 and CDR2 from the germline V gene are SNHLY and FYNNEI. The CDR3 length is 16 residues. The CDR3 DNA follows: TGTGCCAGCAGGACACCACAGGGGCCCTTTAATGAAAAACTGTTTTTT. Translation: CASRTPQGPFNEKLFF.

The V and J genes are TRBV5-1 and TRBJ2-7; no reliable D call. CDR3 length equals 15 residues. Per the germline V gene, CDR1 is SGHRS and CDR2 is YFSETQ. V was pared by 4 bases and J by 4 bases, with 18 bases between. As DNA, the CDR3 is TGCGCCAGCAGCCTCATCCCCCAGGAAGGGTACGAGCAGTACTTC. Translating it yields CASSLIPQEGYEQYF.

The rearrangement joins TRBV11-3 to TRBJ2-5; perhaps TRBD2 as D (5 bases). The CDR3 extends over 15 amino acids. The germline V gene encodes CDR1 SGHNT and CDR2 YENEEA. Trimming stripped 0 bases from V and 5 bases from J, with 13 bases between. The CDR3 DNA follows: TGTGCCAGCAGCTTAGATGGGAGTAGCGAGGAGACCCAGTACTTC. This sequence encodes CASSLDGSSEETQYF.

The rearrangement uses TRBV7-8 and TRBJ2-7; 10 bases align to TRBD1. Germline V gene lookup returns CDR1 SGHVS and CDR2 FQNEAQ. The CDR3 sequence is 20 residues long. V lost 5 bases and J lost 4; bases outside the gene matches: 23. The CDR3 loop reads CASSTVGDRGPKLPPYEQYF. The CDR3 nucleotides are TGTGCCAGCAGCACTGTCGGGGACAGGGGCCCAAAACTACCCCCGTACGAGCAGTACTTC.

The chain is built from TRBV4-1 and TRBJ2-2; tentative D call: TRBD1 (6 bases). The CDR3 covers 16 residues. Germline assignment: CDR1 MGHRA and CDR2 YSYEKL. V lost 1 base and J lost 1, with 10 bases in between. CDR3 sequence (DNA): TGCGCCAGCAGCCAAGGGACAGCACAGAACACCGGGGAGCTGTTTTTT. It translates to CASSQGTAQNTGELFF.

The chain is built from TRBV28 and TRBJ1-6, with D possibly being TRBD1 (5 bases). The CDR3 is 17 amino acids. V dropped 5 bases and J dropped 0 bases, with 14 bases sitting between them. The germline V gene encodes CDR1 MDHEN and CDR2 SYDVKM. CDR3 DNA sequence: TGTGCCAGCAGTCCCCCGTCAGGGAGCTCCTATAATTCACCCCTCCACTTT. It codes for CASSPPSGSSYNSPLHF. Full variable domain (missing parts from reference TRBV28 and TRBJ1-6): DVKVTQSSRYLVKRTGEKVFLECVQDMDHENMFWYRQDPGLGLRLIYFSYDVKMKEKGDIPEGYSVSREKKERFSLILESASTNQTSMYLCASSPPSGSSYNSPLHFGNGTRLTVT.

The chain combines TRBV9 with TRBJ1-1; 7 bases agree with TRBD1. Germline CDR1 is SGDLS and CDR2 is YYNGEE. CDR3 length: 12 amino acids. V lost 3 bases to trimming and J lost 8 bases; unmatched junction nucleotides: 4. In DNA, the CDR3 is TGTGCCAGCAGCGGCTCACAGGGGGAAGCTTTCTTT. Protein sequence: CASSGSQGEAFF. The full variable domain, in which reference TRBV9 and TRBJ1-1 provide the parts outside the CDR3, is DSGVTQTPKHLITATGQRVTLRCSPRSGDLSVYWYQQSLDQGLQFLIQYYNGEERAKGNILERFSAQQFPDLHSELNLSSLELGDSALYFCASSGSQGEAFFGQGTRLTVV.

J is TRBJ1-1 and V is TRBV29-1; TRBD1 matches at 8 bases. Germline V gene sequence: CDR1 SQVTM, CDR2 ANQGSEA. The CDR3 runs 14 residues. The V segment lost 7 bases and the J segment 3 bases; nucleotides outside the gene matches: 10. The CDR3 protein is CSGYSGQEDTEAFF. Written as DNA, the CDR3 is TGCAGCGGATACTCGGGACAGGAGGACACTGAAGCTTTCTTT.

This clone was counted a few times. DNA of the CDR3: TGTGCCAGCACTTGGATACACCAAGAGACCCAGTACTTC. Translating it yields CASTWIHQETQYF. V is TRBV6-5 and J is TRBJ2-5, with no clear D. The CDR3 covers 13 residues. V gave up 7 bases and J gave up 0 bases, with 9 bases separating them. The germline gives CDR1 MNHEY, CDR2 SVGAGI.

The V call is TRBV10-3, the J call TRBJ2-1, with 13 bases fitting TRBD2. This CDR3 is built from 15 residues. Germline lookup yields CDR1 ENHRY and CDR2 SYGVKD. Trimming took 10 bases from V and 4 from J; bases not matched to a gene: 7. CDR3 sequence: CATGTSGTKYNEQFF. The CDR3 bases are TGTGCCACCGGGACTAGCGGGACCAAATACAATGAGCAGTTCTTC.

The chain is built from TRBV19 and TRBJ1-6; 9 nucleotides align to TRBD1. The V and J ends lost 7 bases and 10 bases, in that order; junction bases with no gene match: 11. The CDR3 length is 15 residues. Germline CDR1 is LNHDA and CDR2 is SQIVND (reference sequence). CDR3 amino acids: CASTTTGTGKSPLHF. CDR3 DNA sequence: TGTGCCAGTACCACCACCGGGACAGGGAAATCACCCCTCCACTTT.

The chain uses TRBV7-4 and TRBJ1-6; 7 nucleotides agree with TRBD1. Germline loops: CDR1 SGHVT, CDR2 SQSDAQ. The CDR3 has 18 amino acids. V lost 3 bases to trimming and J lost 0 bases; unmatched junction nucleotides: 8. The CDR3 DNA follows: TGTGCCAGCAGCTTCTACGGGACAGCTCACTCCTATAATTCACCCCTCCACTTT. This gives the protein CASSFYGTAHSYNSPLHF.

This chain uses TRBV18 with TRBJ1-6; D is ambiguous. The CDR3 covers 12 residues. The V and J ends lost 6 bases and 7 bases respectively, with 7 bases between them. Germline CDR1 and CDR2: KGHSH and LQKENI. CDR3 nucleotide sequence: TGTGCCAGCTCCCGGATAAATTCACCCCTCCACTTT. This sequence encodes CASSRINSPLHF.